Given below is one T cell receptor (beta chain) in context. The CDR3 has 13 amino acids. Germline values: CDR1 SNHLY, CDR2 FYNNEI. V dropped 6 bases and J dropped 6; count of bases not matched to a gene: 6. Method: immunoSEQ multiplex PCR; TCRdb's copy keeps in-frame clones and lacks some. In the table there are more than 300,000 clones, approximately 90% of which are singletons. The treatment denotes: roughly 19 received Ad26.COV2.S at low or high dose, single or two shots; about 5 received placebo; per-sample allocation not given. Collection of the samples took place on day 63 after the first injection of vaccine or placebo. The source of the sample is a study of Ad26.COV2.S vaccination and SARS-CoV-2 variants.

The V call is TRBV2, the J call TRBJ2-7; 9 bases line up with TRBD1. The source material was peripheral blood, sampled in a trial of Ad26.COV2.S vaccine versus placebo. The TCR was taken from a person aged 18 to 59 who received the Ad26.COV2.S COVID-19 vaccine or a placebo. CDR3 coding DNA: TGTGCCAGCAGCCAGGGACAGGGCTTCGAGCAGTACTTC. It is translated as CASSQGQGFEQYF.